Following are 15 T cell receptor beta chains from one sample sequenced in a study of blood T cell repertoires in COVID-19. Profiling relied on immunoSEQ multiplex PCR, and the TCRdb table lists in-frame clones only, not all of them. The sample lists over 80,000 clones; roughly 86% were seen once. What was sequenced was peripheral blood. Receptors were obtained from a human donor in a cohort sampled during active COVID-19.

This rearrangement joins TRBV10-1 to TRBJ2-3, with D possibly TRBD1 on 6 matching bases. Germline CDR1 is WNHNN and CDR2 is SYGVQD (reference sequence). V was shortened by 8 bases and J by 5 bases, with 14 bases between the two germline ends. The CDR3 has 13 amino acids. The CDR3: CASSPPGVDTQYF. Here the CDR3 DNA reads TGCGCCAGCTCTCCCCCAGGGGTAGATACGCAGTATTTT.

This sequence joins TRBV25-1 and TRBJ2-2, with 7 bases that match TRBD2. With V trimmed by 0 bases and J by 7 bases, 8 bases remained unmatched. Germline-derived CDR1 and CDR2 are MGHDK and SYGVNS. This CDR3 region has 16 residues. The CDR3 sequence is CASSEYRGLGSGELFF. CDR3 coding DNA: TGTGCCAGCAGTGAATATCGAGGACTAGGAAGCGGGGAGCTGTTTTTT.

This chain connects TRBV14 to TRBJ2-4; D perhaps matches TRBD2 (5 bases). CDR3 length: 14 amino acids. Germline-derived CDR1 and CDR2 are SGHDN and FVKESK. V was cut by 10 bases and J by 6 bases, with 19 bases left in between. Written as DNA, the CDR3 is TGTGCCAACCCAGCGGTGATCCGGGTAAACATTCAGTACTTC. Its translation: CANPAVIRVNIQYF.

The chain links TRBV29-1 to TRBJ1-4, with unresolved D. CDR1 SQVTM and CDR2 ANQGSEA come from the germline V gene. Trimming pared 4 bases from V and 8 bases from J, leaving 8 bases between. The CDR3 covers 11 residues. CDR3 coding DNA: TGCAGCGTTGTGACATTAGAAAAACTGTTTTTT. Translated, it gives CSVVTLEKLFF.

The rearrangement joins TRBV4-1 to TRBJ1-4, with 7 positions matching TRBD1. The CDR3 covers 15 residues. The germline V gene has CDR1 MGHRA and CDR2 YSYEKL. V lost 0 bases and J lost 7; bases outside the gene matches: 5. CDR3: CASSQDGTGAEKLFF. In DNA form, the CDR3 reads TGCGCCAGCAGCCAAGACGGAACAGGGGCTGAAAAACTGTTTTTT.

The V gene is TRBV5-1, the J gene TRBJ2-3; 7 bases match TRBD2. V lost 0 bases to trimming and J lost 2 bases; unmatched junction nucleotides: 6. The CDR3 contains 16 residues. The germline CDR1 and CDR2 sequences are SGHRS and YFSETQ. For the CDR3, the DNA is TGCGCCAGCAGCTTGGGCGGGGGAACTACCACAGATACGCAGTATTTT. Its translation: CASSLGGGTTTDTQYF.

This chain joins TRBV7-3 and TRBJ2-2; TRBD1 matches 7 bases. The germline gives CDR1 SGHTA, CDR2 FQGTGA. The J segment lost 2 bases and the V segment lost 5 bases, leaving 8 bases of the junction unmatched. This CDR3 has 16 amino acids. For the CDR3, the DNA is TGTGCCAGCAGCCCCCCTCGAGGGGGCAACACCGGGGAGCTGTTTTTT. The encoded protein is CASSPPRGGNTGELFF.

The CDR3 region is CASRGTGNQPQHF. The CDR3 DNA reads as TGTGCCAGTCGCGGGACAGGTAATCAGCCCCAGCATTTT. This chain uses TRBV19 with TRBJ1-5, with TRBD1 matching over 8 bases. The CDR3 runs 13 residues. The ends lost 8 bases at V and 4 bases at J; junction bases unmatched: 4. Germline CDR1 LNHDA, CDR2 SQIVND (reference sequence).

The V call is TRBV28, the J call TRBJ2-7; 9 nucleotides align to TRBD2. The germline gives CDR1 MDHEN, CDR2 SYDVKM. V was pared by 3 bases and J by 2 bases, with 8 bases of the junction left unmatched. The CDR3 contains 16 residues. The CDR3 region has the DNA TGTGCCAGCAGTTTCCTAACTAGCGGGCTCCCCTACGAGCAGTACTTC. Translation gives CASSFLTSGLPYEQYF.

This rearrangement joins TRBV4-1 to TRBJ2-5, with 8 bases aligning to TRBD1. The ends lost 1 base at V and 4 bases at J; junction bases unmatched: 8. The CDR3 runs 16 residues. CDR1 and CDR2 from the germline V gene are MGHRA and YSYEKL. In DNA form, the CDR3 reads TGCGCCAGCAGCCAAGCTGCGAGACAGGGGCGAGAGACCCAGTACTTC. Its protein product is CASSQAARQGRETQYF.

CDR3 in amino acids: CASSSPGGGQETQYF. CDR3 sequence (DNA): TGTGCCAGCAGTTCGCCGGGAGGAGGCCAAGAGACCCAGTACTTC. The chain combines TRBV28 with TRBJ2-5; 7 bases line up with TRBD2. This CDR3 region has 15 residues. In germline, CDR1 is MDHEN, CDR2 SYDVKM. V shed 4 bases, J shed 1 base, and the junction held 6 bases outside the gene matches. Based on the CDR3 plus reference TRBV28 and TRBJ2-5, the full variable domain is DVKVTQSSRYLVKRTGEKVFLECVQDMDHENMFWYRQDPGLGLRLIYFSYDVKMKEKGDIPEGYSVSREKKERFSLILESASTNQTSMYLCASSSPGGGQETQYFGPGTRLLVL.

The CDR3 nucleotides are TGTGCCAGCAGCCAAGGAGTGGCTGGAAACACCATATATTTT. This encodes CASSQGVAGNTIYF. The chain joins TRBV4-2 to TRBJ1-3; D is undetermined. Trimming stripped 1 base from V and 2 bases from J, with 6 bases between. The CDR3 spans 14 residues. Germline assignment: CDR1 LGHNA and CDR2 YNFKEQ.

V is TRBV14 and J is TRBJ2-1, with TRBD2 matching 8 bases. J gave up 3 bases and V 0 bases, and 10 bases lay outside the gene matches. CDR3 size: 18 residues. Germline lookup yields CDR1 SGHDN and CDR2 FVKESK. The chain's CDR3 is CASSQDGSLAGGYNEQFF. CDR3 DNA sequence: TGTGCCAGCAGCCAAGATGGTTCCCTAGCGGGCGGCTACAATGAGCAGTTCTTC.

This clone was counted a few times. The chain couples TRBV15 to TRBJ2-3, with 10 nucleotides matching TRBD2. Trimming took 1 base from V and 5 from J; bases not matched to a gene: 6. The germline CDR1 and CDR2 sequences are LNHNV and YYDKDF (reference sequence). The CDR3 length is 16 residues. The CDR3 is CATSRGFTSGKDTQYF. The CDR3 DNA reads as TGTGCCACCAGCAGAGGCTTTACTAGCGGGAAAGATACGCAGTATTTT.

This chain links TRBV3-1 (or the pseudogene TRBV3-2) with TRBJ1-3; 7 bases are shared with TRBD1. Trimming removed 2 bases from V and 4 bases from J; junction bases left unmatched: 8. This CDR3 comprises 16 residues. The germline gives CDR1 LGHDT, CDR2 YNNKEL (reference sequence). For the CDR3, the DNA is TGTGCCAGCAGCCAACGTGAAACAGGGGCAGGAAACACCATATATTTT. Translated: CASSQRETGAGNTIYF.